The entry that follows covers one T cell receptor beta chain sequence. Data came from immunoSEQ multiplex PCR; TCRdb stores just in-frame clones and leaves some out. The profile shows under 400,000 clones, more than 70% of them singletons. This sample was included in a study of blood T cell repertoires in COVID-19. The ends lost 0 bases at V and 5 bases at J; junction bases unmatched: 5. There are 15 residues in the CDR3. The V gene's germline CDR1 is LGHDT and CDR2 YNNKEL (reference sequence). Sequenced sample: peripheral blood. J is TRBJ2-5 and V is TRBV3-1 (or the pseudogene TRBV3-2), with 8 bases aligning to TRBD1. The receptor comes from a woman between 55 and 75 years old with COVID-19, enrolled during active disease. The CDR3 DNA is TGTGCCAGCAGCCAAGAAGGACAGGGCAGGGAGACCCAGTACTTC. Amino acid sequence: CASSQEGQGRETQYF.